These 17 T cell receptor beta chains came from one sample sequenced in a study of T cell repertoires in cytomegalovirus infection. One entry per CDR3 protein results from TCRdb running MiXCR on the reads. The data show about 160,000 distinct CDR3 sequences, approximately 21% seen once. Antigen specificity for these receptors is unknown. The starting material was CD8+ T cells from cultured PBMCs, obtained from culture after CMV antigen stimulation. The receptors here all came from a human donor in good health (CMV status not recorded). Some clones in this sample may be carry-over from other donors' samples.

A few counts support this clonotype. The chain employs TRBV2 and TRBJ2-5, with TRBD2 identical over 14 bases. The ends lost 7 bases at V and 0 bases at J; junction bases unmatched: 7. In germline, CDR1 is SNHLY, CDR2 FYNNEI. The CDR3 contains 17 residues. In DNA form, the CDR3 reads TGTGCCAGCAAGATGACTAGCGGGGGGGGTAACCAAGAGACCCAGTACTTC. Protein: CASKMTSGGGNQETQYF. The full variable domain, in which reference TRBV2 and TRBJ2-5 provide the parts outside the CDR3, is EPEVTQTPSHQVTQMGQEVILRCVPISNHLYFYWYRQILGQKVEFLVSFYNNEISEKSEIFDDQFSVERPDGSNFTLKIRSTKLEDSAMYFCASKMTSGGGNQETQYFGPGTRLLVL.

This clonotype was picked up a small number of times. The chain uses TRBV12-3 or TRBV12-4 and TRBJ2-1; 7 nucleotides align to TRBD2. The length of the CDR3 is 16 residues. V trimming: 6 bases; J trimming: 7 bases; junction bases outside the gene matches: 15. The CDR3 loop is CASSPIEGRAANEQFF. Written as DNA, the CDR3 is TGTGCCAGCAGCCCTATTGAGGGGAGGGCTGCAAATGAGCAGTTCTTC.

V is TRBV6-6 and J is TRBJ1-2; 12 bases agree with TRBD1. Trimming cost V 4 bases and J 3 bases; bases outside gene matches: 9. The CDR3 totals 17 residues. Germline CDR1 and CDR2: MNHNY and SVGAGI (reference sequence). The DNA for the CDR3 is TGTGCCAGCAGTTCCCGCCGGGACAGGGGGCGAGACTATGGCTACACCTTC. This translates into CASSSRRDRGRDYGYTF.

This clonotype has a handful of counts. V and J are TRBV5-1 and TRBJ1-5; D is unclear. With 0 bases removed from V and 8 bases from J, the gap between germline ends came to 12 bases. The CDR3 runs 14 residues. CDR1 SGHRS and CDR2 YFSETQ come from the germline V gene. CDR3 DNA sequence: TGCGCCAGCAGCTTGGTGCCAGGCGAGGAGCCCCAGCATTTT. Encoded protein: CASSLVPGEEPQHF. The variable domain in full, with the rest retrieved from reference TRBV5-1 and TRBJ1-5, is KAGVTQTPRYLIKTRGQQVTLSCSPISGHRSVSWYQQTPGQGLQFLFEYFSETQRNKGNFPGRFSGRQFSNSRSEMNVSTLELGDSALYLCASSLVPGEEPQHFGDGTRLSIL.

This clonotype has a single count. This rearrangement joins TRBV4-1 to TRBJ1-2, with 7 nucleotides matching TRBD1. From germline, CDR1 is MGHRA and CDR2 YSYEKL. The CDR3 runs to 14 residues. Germline trimming cut 1 base from V and 4 bases from J; bases unmatched to any gene: 3. In nucleotides, the CDR3 is TGCGCCAGCAGCCAAGGGGACAGAGCCTATGGCTACACCTTC. It translates to CASSQGDRAYGYTF.

The chain recombines TRBV7-6 with TRBJ1-1, with D maybe TRBD1 (5 bases). Trimming pared 5 bases from V and 0 bases from J, leaving 13 bases between. The CDR3 covers 15 residues. From germline, CDR1 is SGHVS and CDR2 FNYEAQ. The CDR3 here is CASSPSGEMNTEAFF. CDR3 DNA sequence: TGTGCCAGCAGCCCATCGGGGGAAATGAACACTGAAGCTTTCTTT.

The chain combines TRBV10-2 with TRBJ2-3; D gene ambiguous. V dropped 1 base and J dropped 4 bases, with 15 bases sitting between them. CDR3 length: 16 amino acids. Germline V gives CDR1 WSHSY, CDR2 SAAADI. Here the CDR3 reads CASSELDFGMADTQYF. In DNA form, the CDR3 reads TGCGCCAGCAGTGAGTTGGATTTTGGGATGGCAGATACGCAGTATTTT.

The chain uses TRBV7-8 and TRBJ2-6; 9 bases line up with TRBD1. Germline CDR1 reads SGHVS; CDR2 reads FQNEAQ. The CDR3 covers 18 residues. V shed 5 bases and J 2 bases; nucleotides not matched to a gene: 10. CDR3 in DNA: TGTGCCAGCAGCACACAGGGGGCGCTTGATACTGGGGCCAACGTCCTGACTTTC. Translation gives CASSTQGALDTGANVLTF.

The CDR3 protein is CASSLSPSGWTDTQYF. DNA of the CDR3: TGTGCCAGCAGTTTATCCCCGAGTGGCTGGACAGATACGCAGTATTTT. The chain has TRBV27 and TRBJ2-3; no clear D gene. The germline gives CDR1 MNHEY, CDR2 SMNVEV (reference sequence). With 0 bases removed from V and 3 bases from J, the gap between germline ends came to 13 bases. This CDR3 contains 16 residues.

This chain uses TRBV6-1 with TRBJ2-6, with 7 bases aligning to TRBD1. Germline loops: CDR1 MNHNS, CDR2 SASEGT. Unmatched junction bases numbered 16, after V lost 6 bases and J lost 2 bases. The CDR3 is 19 amino acids. The CDR3 region has the DNA TGTGCCAGCAGGGATCGGACAGGCGGCGCTGGAACTGGGGCCAACGTCCTGACTTTC. The encoded protein is CASRDRTGGAGTGANVLTF.

The CDR3: CASSRTDSANYGYTF. CDR3 in DNA: TGTGCCAGCAGTCGGACAGACTCTGCTAACTATGGCTACACCTTC. The chain links TRBV12-3 or TRBV12-4 to TRBJ1-2; TRBD1 might be the D (6 bases). Trimming removed 5 bases from V and 0 bases from J, with 13 bases in between. This CDR3 spans 15 amino acids.

The rearrangement uses TRBV6-5 and TRBJ2-7, with TRBD2 as a possible D gene (6 bases). Germline V gene sequence: CDR1 MNHEY, CDR2 SVGAGI. V dropped 0 bases and J dropped 4 bases, with 10 bases sitting between them. The CDR3 extends over 14 amino acids. CDR3 region: CASSYSGTPYEQYF. CDR3 coding DNA: TGTGCCAGCAGTTACTCGGGGACTCCTTACGAGCAGTACTTC.

This clonotype appeared a few times. The chain links TRBV4-2 to TRBJ1-4; D might be TRBD1 (6 bases). Germline V gene data show CDR1 as LGHNA and CDR2 as YNFKEQ. Trimming took 0 bases from V and 8 from J, leaving 13 bases between them. CDR3 length: 15 amino acids. This chain's CDR3 is CASSQEQGLGEKLFF. CDR3 in DNA: TGTGCCAGCAGCCAAGAACAGGGTCTAGGAGAAAAACTGTTTTTT.

This clonotype came up once. This chain uses TRBV20-1 with TRBJ2-7, with D perhaps TRBD2 (5 bases). The V end was cut by 4 bases, the J end by 3 bases, with 13 bases between. This CDR3 is built from 13 residues. CDR1 and CDR2 (germline): DFQATT, SNEGSKA (reference sequence). In DNA form, the CDR3 reads TGCAGTGCTAATGACGGACTTCACTACGAGCAGTACTTC. This encodes CSANDGLHYEQYF.

This clonotype was seen only a few times. V and J are TRBV11-2 and TRBJ2-2, with a weak D call TRBD2 (5 bases). The length of the CDR3 is 12 residues. Germline V lookup: CDR1 SGHAT, CDR2 FQNNGV. V was clipped by 5 bases and J by 5 bases, with 6 bases between them. CDR3 bases: TGTGCCAGCAGCCAGCGGACCGGGGAGCTGTTTTTT. The encoded protein is CASSQRTGELFF.

The chain uses TRBV6-2 or TRBV6-3 and TRBJ1-2, with TRBD1 matching over 7 bases. The V gene end was trimmed by 0 bases and the J gene end by 2 bases; junction bases not matched to a gene: 0. CDR1 and CDR2 from the germline V gene are MNHEY and SVGEGT. The CDR3 loop spans 14 amino acids. CDR3 loop: CASSYSGQNYGYTF. CDR3 bases: TGTGCCAGCAGTTACTCGGGACAGAACTATGGCTACACCTTC.

V and J are TRBV4-1 and TRBJ1-5; possible D gene TRBD1, 6 bases. This CDR3 comprises 14 residues. The ends were cut back, 3 bases at V and 2 bases at J, with 8 bases in the middle. Germline V CDR1 and CDR2: MGHRA, YSYEKL. This CDR3 reads CASSQRTGNQPQHF. The CDR3 DNA sequence: TGCGCCAGCAGCCAGAGGACAGGCAATCAGCCCCAGCATTTT.